Shown below are 31 T cell receptor beta chains from a single sample sequenced in a study of OX40 agonist ivuxolimab in advanced cancers. Clones were sequenced by immunoSEQ multiplex PCR, and TCRdb holds only the in-frame ones, with some missing. The repertoire holds roughly 63,000 clones, around 83% seen once, with around 3.5% in the top ten. The source was CD4+ or CD8+ T cells sorted from blood, collected in a trial of the OX40 agonist ivuxolimab. These TCRs come from an adult with an advanced solid tumor such as melanoma, head and neck, liver or kidney cancer.

This chain connects TRBV11-3 to TRBJ2-5, with 9 bases matching TRBD1. Germline V lookup: CDR1 SGHNT, CDR2 YENEEA. The CDR3 is 15 amino acids. Trimming took 5 bases from V and 5 from J; bases not matched to a gene: 9. Here the CDR3 DNA reads TGTGCCAGCAGCCCAGGGACAGGGCCAAGGGAGACCCAGTACTTC. Its translation is CASSPGTGPRETQYF. Complete variable domain (other parts from reference TRBV11-3 and TRBJ2-5): EAGVVQSPRYKIIEKKQPVAFWCNPISGHNTLYWYLQNLGQGPELLIRYENEEAVDDSQLPKDRFSAERLKGVDSTLKIQPAELGDSAVYLCASSPGTGPRETQYFGPGTRLLVL.

In regard to this clone: The sample has other DNA sequences that encode this CDR3 too. This chain uses TRBV6-5 with TRBJ2-3; D unresolved. Trimming removed 0 bases at V and 1 base at J, with 5 bases between. Germline CDR1 MNHEY, CDR2 SVGAGI. The CDR3 is 14 amino acids. The CDR3 loop reads CASSYSRGTDTQYF. The CDR3 nucleotides are TGTGCCAGCAGTTACTCGCGAGGCACAGATACGCAGTATTTT.

The chain has TRBV6-1 and TRBJ1-1, with D unclear. V lost 9 bases, J lost 11 bases, and 13 bases lay in between. Germline V gives CDR1 MNHNS, CDR2 SASEGT. The CDR3 length is 10 residues. This chain's CDR3 is CASLELWAFF. CDR3 DNA: TGTGCCAGTCTGGAGTTGTGGGCTTTCTTT.

The genes are TRBV18 and TRBJ2-5; 8 bases agree with TRBD2. There are 15 residues in the CDR3. Germline CDR1 and CDR2: KGHSH and LQKENI. V dropped 2 bases and J dropped 5; count of bases not matched to a gene: 7. The CDR3 region has the DNA TGTGCCAGCTCACCAGAGCGGGGGCGGCGGGAGACCCAGTACTTC. Its translation is CASSPERGRRETQYF.

This clone was recorded a few times. The rearrangement joins TRBV7-2 to TRBJ2-5; possibly TRBD2 for D (6 bases). The CDR3 runs 11 residues. The V and J ends lost 11 bases and 5 bases respectively, with 12 bases between them. CDR1 and CDR2 (germline): SGHTA, FQGNSA. The CDR3 reads CASLGGETQYF. CDR3 DNA: TGTGCCTCCCTCGGGGGTGAGACCCAGTACTTC.

The chain uses TRBV11-1 and TRBJ1-6; TRBD1 matches at 7 bases. CDR1 is SGHAT, CDR2 FQDESV, per germline (reference sequence). The CDR3 sequence is 15 residues long. Trimming at V came to 4 bases and at J to 7 bases, leaving 7 bases not matched to a gene. This CDR3 is CASSSYPGQNSPLHF. In DNA, the CDR3 is TGTGCCAGCAGCTCTTATCCGGGACAGAATTCACCCCTCCACTTT.

The gene calls are TRBV4-2 and TRBJ2-6, with 8 bases aligning to TRBD1. Per germline, CDR1 LGHNA and CDR2 YNFKEQ. With 4 bases clipped from V and 0 bases from J, the junction kept 8 bases outside the gene matches. This CDR3 is 18 amino acids long. The CDR3 region has the DNA TGTGCCAGCAGCCGAGAATTGGACAGGGCCTCTGGGGCCAACGTCCTGACTTTC. Translation: CASSRELDRASGANVLTF.

V and J are TRBV5-1 and TRBJ2-3; 7 bases map to TRBD1. CDR1 is SGHRS, CDR2 YFSETQ, per germline. After removal of 1 base from V and 0 bases from J, the junction contained 8 bases not matched to a gene. CDR3 length: 17 residues. CDR3 in DNA: TGCGCCAGCAGCTTGCGTTCGTCGGGACAGAGCACAGATACGCAGTATTTT. Translated: CASSLRSSGQSTDTQYF.

The chain has TRBV25-1 and TRBJ2-2; no firm D call. CDR1 and CDR2 from the germline V gene are MGHDK and SYGVNS. The V and J ends lost 4 bases and 0 bases respectively, with 12 bases between them. The CDR3 loop spans 16 amino acids. CDR3: CASSVSYAANTGELFF. The CDR3 DNA is TGTGCCAGCAGTGTAAGCTACGCCGCGAACACCGGGGAGCTGTTTTTT.

V is TRBV29-1 and J is TRBJ1-5, with D maybe TRBD1 (5 bases). The CDR3 extends over 12 amino acids. Trimming removed 7 bases at V and 0 bases at J, with 7 bases between. CDR1 and CDR2 (germline): SQVTM, ANQGSEA. CDR3 sequence: CSGGDSNQPQHF. As DNA, the CDR3 is TGCAGCGGGGGGGATAGCAATCAGCCCCAGCATTTT.

The chain joins TRBV18 to TRBJ1-6, with D perhaps matching TRBD1 (5 bases). The CDR3 covers 14 residues. Trimming cost V 5 bases and J 5 bases, with 10 bases left between them. Germline V CDR1 and CDR2: KGHSH, LQKENI. The CDR3 sequence: CASSLSTDNSPLHF. In nucleotides, the CDR3 is TGTGCCAGCTCATTGTCGACAGATAATTCACCCCTCCACTTT.

The chain combines TRBV7-2 with TRBJ2-5; 11 bases match TRBD2. V dropped 5 bases and J dropped 5; count of bases not matched to a gene: 7. The germline V gene encodes CDR1 SGHTA and CDR2 FQGNSA. The CDR3 contains 15 residues. Written as DNA, the CDR3 is TGTGCCAGCAGCCGGACTAGCGGGCTGGGGGAGACCCAGTACTTC. This encodes CASSRTSGLGETQYF. The full variable domain, completed using reference TRBV7-2 and TRBJ2-5, is GAGVSQSPSNKVTEKGKDVELRCDPISGHTALYWYRQSLGQGLEFLIYFQGNSAPDKSGLPSDRFSAERTGGSVSTLTIQRTQQEDSAVYLCASSRTSGLGETQYFGPGTRLLVL.

The DNA for the CDR3 is TGTGCCAGCAGCGTATTCGGCTCTGGAAACACCATATATTTT. Translated, it gives CASSVFGSGNTIYF. The chain joins TRBV9 to TRBJ1-3, with unresolved D. Germline CDR1 SGDLS, CDR2 YYNGEE. Trimming removed 1 base from V and 0 bases from J, with 5 bases in between. The CDR3 spans 14 residues.

V gene TRBV29-1 combines with J gene TRBJ2-3, with TRBD1 identical over 7 bases. CDR1 SQVTM and CDR2 ANQGSEA come from the germline V gene. The CDR3 has 13 residues. V dropped 7 bases and J dropped 1; count of bases not matched to a gene: 5. The CDR3 DNA is TGCAGCGAAGGGGGCGCAGGCACAGATACGCAGTATTTT. Amino acids: CSEGGAGTDTQYF.

This clone was observed a single time. The genes are TRBV7-2 and TRBJ2-5; D is perhaps TRBD1 (5 bases). The CDR3 is 14 residues long. Germline-derived CDR1 and CDR2 are SGHTA and FQGNSA. V lost 4 bases and J lost 3, with 12 bases in between. The CDR3 nucleotides are TGTGCCAGCAGCTATAGACAGCCTAAAGAGACCCAGTACTTC. The encoded protein is CASSYRQPKETQYF.

The chain links TRBV19 to TRBJ1-5; 8 bases line up with TRBD1. CDR1 and CDR2 from the germline V gene are LNHDA and SQIVND (reference sequence). The CDR3 spans 15 residues. V gave up 11 bases and J gave up 5 bases; unmatched junction bases: 14. Here the CDR3 DNA reads TGTGCCGTAGGACAGGGCGGGTCGTGGGATCAGCCCCAGCATTTT. This encodes CAVGQGGSWDQPQHF. Together with reference TRBV19 and TRBJ1-5, the CDR3 gives the full variable domain: DGGITQSPKYLFRKEGQNVTLSCEQNLNHDAMYWYRQDPGQGLRLIYYSQIVNDFQKGDIAEGYSVSREKKESFPLTVTSAQKNPTAFYLCAVGQGGSWDQPQHFGDGTRLSIL.

Regarding this clone: A junction boundary mismatches the germline segment, possibly from a read error. The DNA for the CDR3 is TGTGCCAGCAGATCAGACGAACATCCAAACTTC. Translated, it gives CASRSDEHPNF. The V and J genes are TRBV7-9 and TRBJ2-7, with D unresolved. The germline gives CDR1 SEHNR, CDR2 FQNEAQ (reference sequence). The CDR3 runs to 11 residues.

The chain is built from TRBV5-1 and TRBJ2-5, with D unclear. Trimming removed 7 bases from V and 6 bases from J, with 22 bases in between. The CDR3 consists of 15 residues. Germline CDR1 is SGHRS and CDR2 is YFSETQ. CDR3 coding DNA: TGCGCCAGCTCCATCGGATTTGGAGACGGGCAGACCCAGTACTTC. Amino acid sequence: CASSIGFGDGQTQYF.

The chain recombines TRBV21-1 with TRBJ2-2; no check of the table's D call, TRBD1, against the DNA was made. TRBV21-1 is given as a pseudogene. The CDR3 contains 14 residues. In DNA, the CDR3 is TGTGCCAGTAAGGACAGAACGAACACCGGGGAGCTGTTTTTT. As protein: CASKDRTNTGELFF.

This chain joins TRBV9 and TRBJ2-1; 8 bases agree with TRBD2. The ends lost 2 bases at V and 8 bases at J; junction bases unmatched: 9. The length of the CDR3 is 15 residues. Germline V gives CDR1 SGDLS, CDR2 YYNGEE. This chain's CDR3 is CASSVAPSGGDEQFF. For the CDR3, the DNA is TGTGCCAGCAGCGTTGCCCCCAGCGGGGGTGATGAGCAGTTCTTC.

This clone was seen more than once but under ten times. The genes are TRBV6-5 and TRBJ2-7, with D perhaps matching TRBD1 (5 bases). The CDR3 consists of 13 residues. Germline CDR1 and CDR2: MNHEY and SVGAGI. The V and J ends lost 3 bases and 3 bases respectively, with 9 bases between them. As DNA, the CDR3 is TGTGCCAGCAGTTATTGGGGCAGCTACGAGCAGTACTTC. This gives the protein CASSYWGSYEQYF.

The V and J genes are TRBV5-1 and TRBJ2-2, with TRBD1 matching over 8 bases. This CDR3 is 14 amino acids long. The germline V gene encodes CDR1 SGHRS and CDR2 YFSETQ. V dropped 7 bases and J dropped 2; count of bases not matched to a gene: 4. In DNA, the CDR3 is TGCGCCAGCTCGGGACAGGTTAACACCGGGGAGCTGTTTTTT. The encoded protein is CASSGQVNTGELFF.

The V call is TRBV9, the J call TRBJ2-2; 7 nucleotides agree with TRBD1. V shed 3 bases, J shed 7 bases, and the junction held 6 bases outside the gene matches. This CDR3 has 14 amino acids. CDR1 SGDLS and CDR2 YYNGEE come from the germline V gene. The CDR3 loop reads CASSAQGVDGELFF. The CDR3 bases are TGTGCCAGCAGCGCGCAGGGGGTGGACGGGGAGCTGTTTTTT.

The rearrangement links TRBV5-1 to TRBJ2-7, with D perhaps being TRBD1 or TRBD2 (5 bases each). Germline CDR1 reads SGHRS; CDR2 reads YFSETQ. The ends were cut back, 1 base at V and 5 bases at J, with 13 bases in the middle. CDR3 size: 14 residues. The CDR3 nucleotides read TGCGCCAGCAGCTTGCAGGGCCTCGGGGACGAGCAGTACTTC. It specifies CASSLQGLGDEQYF. The entire variable domain, with the rest obtained from reference TRBV5-1 and TRBJ2-7, is as follows: KAGVTQTPRYLIKTRGQQVTLSCSPISGHRSVSWYQQTPGQGLQFLFEYFSETQRNKGNFPGRFSGRQFSNSRSEMNVSTLELGDSALYLCASSLQGLGDEQYFGPGTRLTVT.

This clone was seen only a few times. The chain couples TRBV28 to TRBJ1-6, with TRBD1 matching 8 bases. The CDR3 consists of 14 residues. Unmatched junction bases numbered 7, after V lost 5 bases and J lost 10 bases. In germline, CDR1 is MDHEN, CDR2 SYDVKM. The CDR3 DNA sequence: TGTGCCAGCAGTCCCGGACAGGGAGTATCACCCCTCCACTTT. Encoded protein: CASSPGQGVSPLHF.

This clone was found a few times. In DNA, the CDR3 is TGTGCCATCAGGAGGGGACAGGGAGGGGAGCCCCAGCATTTT. Translation gives CAIRRGQGGEPQHF. J is TRBJ1-5 and V is TRBV10-3, with 9 nucleotides matching TRBD1. From germline, CDR1 is ENHRY and CDR2 SYGVKD. The length of the CDR3 is 14 residues. V lost 6 bases, J lost 8 bases, and 8 bases stayed unmatched.

The chain is built from TRBV28 and TRBJ1-5; 12 bases line up with TRBD1. The CDR3 length is 15 residues. Germline CDR1 reads MDHEN; CDR2 reads SYDVKM. The V and J ends lost 4 bases and 7 bases, in that order; junction bases with no gene match: 5. CDR3 DNA sequence: TGTGCCAGCAGTTCGGGACAGGGGGCGGGACAGCCCCAGCATTTT. As protein: CASSSGQGAGQPQHF.

This clone was observed once. The gene calls are TRBV5-1 and TRBJ2-2; tentatively, D is TRBD1 or TRBD2 (5 bases each). V was cut by 0 bases and J by 4 bases, with 19 bases left in between. The CDR3 extends over 18 amino acids. The germline gives CDR1 SGHRS, CDR2 YFSETQ. CDR3 bases: TGCGCCAGCAGCTTGGTCGCCGGGACCCAGGCGGGCACCGGGGAGCTGTTTTTT. Translating it yields CASSLVAGTQAGTGELFF.

The chain combines TRBV27 with TRBJ1-6; D might be TRBD1 (5 bases). Per germline, CDR1 MNHEY and CDR2 SMNVEV (reference sequence). This CDR3 has 17 residues. V dropped 1 base and J dropped 7 bases, with 17 bases sitting between them. CDR3 DNA sequence: TGTGCCAGCAGTTTATTCCCCGGGACCGCATCAAATTCACCCCTCCACTTT. Protein sequence: CASSLFPGTASNSPLHF.

The DNA for the CDR3 is TGTGCCAGCAGCGCCCGCGGGGGAAACCACAATGAGCAGTTCTTC. Amino acids: CASSARGGNHNEQFF. The chain links TRBV7-9 to TRBJ2-1, with 7 positions matching TRBD2. The V and J ends lost 5 bases and 5 bases, in that order; junction bases with no gene match: 9. This CDR3 is 15 amino acids long. The V gene's germline CDR1 is SEHNR and CDR2 FQNEAQ (reference sequence).

The chain is built from TRBV4-1 and TRBJ1-1, with D hard to call. V was pared by 3 bases and J by 1 base, with 9 bases between. The CDR3 totals 14 residues. Germline V CDR1 and CDR2: MGHRA, YSYEKL. CDR3 residues: CASSQKTENTEAFF. CDR3 DNA sequence: TGCGCCAGCAGCCAGAAGACGGAGAACACTGAAGCTTTCTTT.